These 10 T cell receptor beta chains were sequenced from one sample in a study of regulatory T cells in long-lasting Graves disease. The time point is: newly diagnosed GD, antithyroid drugs for less than 3 months. PBMCs were the source of the RNA used for TCR sequencing. CDR3 regions were amplified by Arm-PCR using iRepertoire HTBI primers to build TCR beta libraries. TCRdb re-analysed the multiplex PCR reads in MiXCR, keeping a single row per CDR3 protein. Here the sample spans fewer than 650,000 distinct CDR3 sequences, roughly 15% being singletons. This sample was shared with a second study, whose subject was T cells in Graves' hyperthyroidism and ophthalmopathy.

Sample: peripheral blood mononuclear cells (PBMCs), taken at new diagnosis, from a patient treated with antithyroid drugs. Source of these receptors: a woman in her 30s with Graves disease.

This clonotype was recorded at least ten times. This chain joins TRBV6-1 and TRBJ2-3; 7 bases fit TRBD2. Germline V gene lookup returns CDR1 MNHNS and CDR2 SASEGT. CDR3 length equals 14 residues. Trimming cost V 7 bases and J 1 base; bases outside gene matches: 5. CDR3 in DNA: TGTGCCAGCATGCGGGAGCTTCGCACAGATACGCAGTATTTT. It translates to CASMRELRTDTQYF.

The rearrangement links TRBV19 to TRBJ1-4; tentatively, D is TRBD1 (5 bases). The CDR3 has 12 amino acids. Trimming left V 5 bases short and J 6 bases short, with 7 bases between. The V gene's germline CDR1 is LNHDA and CDR2 SQIVND (reference sequence). CDR3 coding DNA: TGTGCCAGTAGTTGGGACGATGAAAAACTGTTTTTT. Residues: CASSWDDEKLFF.

The sample holds a few counts of this clonotype. The V call is TRBV20-1, the J call TRBJ2-1, with 8 bases identical to TRBD2. This CDR3 contains 15 residues. CDR1 and CDR2 from the germline V gene are DFQATT and SNEGSKA (reference sequence). The junction had 6 bases not matched to a gene; V was cut back by 4 bases and J by 1 base. CDR3 in amino acids: CSATRSGSSYNEQFF. The CDR3 DNA reads as TGCAGTGCTACCCGCAGCGGGAGTTCCTACAATGAGCAGTTCTTC.

The chain uses TRBV5-1 and TRBJ2-1, with 12 bases lining up with TRBD1. The germline gives CDR1 SGHRS, CDR2 YFSETQ. J gave up 0 bases and V 4 bases, and 8 bases lay outside the gene matches. The CDR3 covers 18 residues. The CDR3 nucleotides are TGCGCCAGCAGCGGGACAGGGGGCGCGCGAGGCTCCTACAATGAGCAGTTCTTC. It is translated as CASSGTGGARGSYNEQFF. The complete variable domain, with remaining parts taken from reference TRBV5-1 and TRBJ2-1, reads KAGVTQTPRYLIKTRGQQVTLSCSPISGHRSVSWYQQTPGQGLQFLFEYFSETQRNKGNFPGRFSGRQFSNSRSEMNVSTLELGDSALYLCASSGTGGARGSYNEQFFGPGTRLTVL.

The V call is TRBV5-4, the J call TRBJ1-2; TRBD1 agrees at 7 bases. V shed 3 bases, J shed 8 bases, and the junction held 13 bases outside the gene matches. The CDR3 is 15 residues long. From germline, CDR1 is SGHNT and CDR2 YYREEE (reference sequence). Here the CDR3 DNA reads TGTGCCAGCAGCTCAGGGGGGACCATGGGTCAAGGCTACACCTTC. It codes for CASSSGGTMGQGYTF.

This clonotype was seen more than once but under ten times. The chain joins TRBV11-2 to TRBJ1-2; D is undetermined. This CDR3 contains 15 residues. The ends were cut back, 5 bases at V and 6 bases at J, with 19 bases in the middle. Germline-derived CDR1 and CDR2 are SGHAT and FQNNGV. The DNA for the CDR3 is TGTGCCAGCAGCCCTACCAAGATGGATTCCCATGGCTACACCTTC. Encoded protein: CASSPTKMDSHGYTF.

The chain links TRBV19 to TRBJ2-2, with D possibly TRBD2 on 7 matching bases. Trimming stripped 2 bases from V and 0 bases from J, with 16 bases between. The CDR3 contains 18 residues. Germline V gives CDR1 LNHDA, CDR2 SQIVND (reference sequence). CDR3: CASSIPGGGQPNTGELFF. The CDR3 DNA sequence: TGTGCCAGTAGTATACCTGGGGGGGGGCAACCGAACACCGGGGAGCTGTTTTTT. The full variable domain, with the rest looked up from reference TRBV19 and TRBJ2-2, is DGGITQSPKYLFRKEGQNVTLSCEQNLNHDAMYWYRQDPGQGLRLIYYSQIVNDFQKGDIAEGYSVSREKKESFPLTVTSAQKNPTAFYLCASSIPGGGQPNTGELFFGEGSRLTVL.

This clonotype was recorded a few times. Here the CDR3 DNA reads TGTGCCTGGACTCGTACGGGGGAGCTGTTTTTT. Residues: CAWTRTGELFF. The chain has TRBV30 and TRBJ2-2, with unresolved D. CDR1 GTSNPN and CDR2 SVGIG come from the germline V gene (reference sequence). V was shortened by 4 bases and J by 8 bases, with 8 bases between the two germline ends. The CDR3 is made up of 11 amino acids.

This clonotype was counted between two and nine times. Because it lacks the conserved phenylalanine or tryptophan at the end, this CDR3 is likely a read error. The genes are TRBV6-5 and TRBJ1-2, with unresolved D. The CDR3 length is 14 residues. Per germline, CDR1 MNHEY and CDR2 SVGAGI. The ends were cut back, 2 bases at V and 8 bases at J, with 15 bases in the middle. The CDR3 reads CASSYEEGVRGYTL. The DNA for the CDR3 is TGTGCCAGCAGTTACGAAGAGGGAGTTAGGGGCTACACCCTC.

This clonotype was seen only a few times. V gene TRBV5-1 combines with J gene TRBJ2-1; 12 bases line up with TRBD2. Unmatched junction bases numbered 11, after V lost 6 bases and J lost 10 bases. The germline gives CDR1 SGHRS, CDR2 YFSETQ. The CDR3 has 15 residues. The CDR3 nucleotides are TGCGCCAGCACAGATAGACTAGCGGGAGCCGGGGAGCAGTTCTTC. Translated, it gives CASTDRLAGAGEQFF.